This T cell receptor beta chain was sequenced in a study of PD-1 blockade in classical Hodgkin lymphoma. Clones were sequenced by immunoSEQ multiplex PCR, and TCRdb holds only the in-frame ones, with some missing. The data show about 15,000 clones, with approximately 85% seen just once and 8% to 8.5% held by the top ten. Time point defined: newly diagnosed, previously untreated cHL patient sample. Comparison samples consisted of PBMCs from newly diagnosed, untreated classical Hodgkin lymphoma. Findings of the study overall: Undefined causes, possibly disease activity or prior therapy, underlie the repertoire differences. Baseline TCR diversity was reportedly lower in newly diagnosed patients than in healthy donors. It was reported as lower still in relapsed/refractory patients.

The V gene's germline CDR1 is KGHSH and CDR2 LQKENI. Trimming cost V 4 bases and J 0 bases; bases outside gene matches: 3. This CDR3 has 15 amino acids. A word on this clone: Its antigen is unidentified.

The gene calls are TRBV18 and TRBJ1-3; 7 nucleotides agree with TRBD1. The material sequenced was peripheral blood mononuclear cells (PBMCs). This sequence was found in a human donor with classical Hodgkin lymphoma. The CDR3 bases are TGTGCCAGCTCACTACAGGGGATCTCTGGAAACACCATATATTTT. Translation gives CASSLQGISGNTIYF.